The 5 T cell receptor beta chains listed next were all sequenced from one sample in a study of shared T cell receptors in the human thymus. Generated by immunoSEQ multiplex PCR, the TCRdb table keeps only in-frame clones and is missing some. The data show about 380,000 clones, just under 95% seen once. Sequenced: thymocytes. The origin of the receptors is a human donor.

CDR3 in DNA: TGTGCCAGCAGTCACGAGGGGAATAGCAGCGGGAGGTGTAATGAGCAGTTCTTC. This gives the protein CASSHEGNSSGRCNEQFF. The chain uses TRBV27 and TRBJ2-1; 9 bases are a match to TRBD2. This CDR3 spans 18 amino acids. Per the germline V gene, CDR1 is MNHEY and CDR2 is SMNVEV (reference sequence). V gave up 5 bases and J gave up 7 bases; unmatched junction bases: 18.

The V gene is TRBV6-5, the J gene TRBJ2-2, with D hard to call. The length of the CDR3 is 12 residues. CDR1 and CDR2 from the germline V gene are MNHEY and SVGAGI. Trimming took off 6 bases at V and 6 bases at J, with 8 bases between the two ends. The CDR3 is CASSQPPGELFF. As DNA, the CDR3 is TGTGCCAGCAGCCAGCCCCCCGGGGAGCTGTTTTTT.

This clone was picked up one time. This sequence joins TRBV27 and TRBJ2-3; tentatively, D is TRBD1 or TRBD2 (5 bases each). This CDR3 is built from 17 residues. Germline lookup yields CDR1 MNHEY and CDR2 SMNVEV (reference sequence). V was cut by 4 bases and J by 2 bases, with 19 bases left in between. The CDR3: CASSSHPGTENTDTQYF. The CDR3 DNA follows: TGTGCCAGCAGTTCACACCCCGGGACCGAGAACACAGATACGCAGTATTTT.

The V call is TRBV19, the J call TRBJ2-3; D possibly corresponds to TRBD2 (5 bases). The CDR3 consists of 14 residues. V dropped 1 base and J dropped 4 bases, with 9 bases sitting between them. The V gene's germline CDR1 is LNHDA and CDR2 SQIVND (reference sequence). In DNA form, the CDR3 reads TGTGCCAGTAGTATAGTGGAGGACCCAGATACGCAGTATTTT. This gives the protein CASSIVEDPDTQYF.

V usage is TRBV11-3 and J usage is TRBJ2-1; 9 bases align to TRBD2. Germline loops: CDR1 SGHNT, CDR2 YENEEA. The trim removed 5 bases at V and 8 bases at J, leaving 4 bases unmatched. The CDR3 totals 13 residues. The CDR3 DNA reads as TGTGCCAGCAGCCTCGGCGGGGGGGATGAGCAGTTCTTC. It codes for CASSLGGGDEQFF.